The sequence of this TCR beta chain was determined in a study of T-cell reconstitution after alpha-beta-depleted transplantation in children. This clonotype occurred a few times. The TCRbeta library incorporated unique molecular identifiers. MiXCR, applied by TCRdb to the PCR reads, yields one record per CDR3 protein. The sample records approximately 350,000 distinct CDR3 sequences, around 15% being singletons. The clonotype comes from a male patient aged 2 to 9 who had a stem cell transplant for acute lymphoblastic leukemia, so the T cells may come from the graft donor. Specimen: PBMCs, mostly from graft donor cells, collected 360 days after TCRalphabeta/CD19-depleted stem cell transplant.

CDR3 in amino acids: CASSIFRDRGLRSPSGHGQFF. In nucleotides, the CDR3 is TGTGCCAGCAGCATATTCCGGGACAGGGGGCTCCGGTCCCCTAGCGGGCACGGACAGTTCTTC. This chain uses TRBV11-2 with TRBJ2-1; 12 positions agree with TRBD1. This CDR3 region has 21 residues. The V gene end was trimmed by 5 bases and the J gene end by 13 bases; junction bases not matched to a gene: 30. The germline V gene has CDR1 SGHAT and CDR2 FQNNGV.